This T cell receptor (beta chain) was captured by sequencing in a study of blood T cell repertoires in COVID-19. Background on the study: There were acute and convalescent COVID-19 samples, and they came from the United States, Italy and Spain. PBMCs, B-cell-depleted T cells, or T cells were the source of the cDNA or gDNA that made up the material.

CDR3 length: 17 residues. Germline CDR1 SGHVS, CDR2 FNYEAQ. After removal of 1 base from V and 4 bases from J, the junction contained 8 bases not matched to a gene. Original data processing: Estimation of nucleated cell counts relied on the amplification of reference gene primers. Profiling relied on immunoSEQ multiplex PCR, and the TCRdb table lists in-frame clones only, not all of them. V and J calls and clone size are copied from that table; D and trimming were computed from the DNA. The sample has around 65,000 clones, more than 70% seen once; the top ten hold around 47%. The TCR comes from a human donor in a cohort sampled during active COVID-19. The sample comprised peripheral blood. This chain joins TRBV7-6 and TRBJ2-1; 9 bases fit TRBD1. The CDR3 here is CASSLDATGTGYNEQFF. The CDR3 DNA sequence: TGTGCCAGCAGCTTAGACGCAACCGGGACAGGGTACAATGAGCAGTTCTTC. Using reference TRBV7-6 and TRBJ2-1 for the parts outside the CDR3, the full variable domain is GAGVSQSPRYKVTKRGQDVALRCDPISGHVSLYWYRQALGQGPEFLTYFNYEAQQDKSGLPNDRFSAERPEGSISTLTIQRTEQRDSAMYRCASSLDATGTGYNEQFFGPGTRLTVL.